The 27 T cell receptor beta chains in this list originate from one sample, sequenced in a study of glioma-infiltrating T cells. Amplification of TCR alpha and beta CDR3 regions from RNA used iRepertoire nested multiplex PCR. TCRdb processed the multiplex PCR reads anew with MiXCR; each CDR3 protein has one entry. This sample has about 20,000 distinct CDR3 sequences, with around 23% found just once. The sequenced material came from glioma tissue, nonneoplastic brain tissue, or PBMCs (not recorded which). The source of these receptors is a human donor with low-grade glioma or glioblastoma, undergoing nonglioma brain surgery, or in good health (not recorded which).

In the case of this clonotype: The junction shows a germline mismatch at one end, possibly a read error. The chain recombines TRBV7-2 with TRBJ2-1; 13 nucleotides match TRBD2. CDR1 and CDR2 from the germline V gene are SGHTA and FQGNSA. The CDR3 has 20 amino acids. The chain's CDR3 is CASSFLVGLAGESSYNDQFF. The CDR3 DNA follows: TGTGCCAGCAGCTTCTTAGTAGGACTAGCGGGGGAGAGCTCCTACAATGATCAGTTCTTC. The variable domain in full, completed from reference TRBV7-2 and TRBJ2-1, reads GAGVSQSPSNKVTEKGKDVELRCDPISGHTALYWYRQSLGQGLEFLIYFQGNSAPDKSGLPSDRFSAERTGGSVSTLTIQRTQQEDSAVYLCASSFLVGLAGESSYNDQFFGPGTRLTVL.

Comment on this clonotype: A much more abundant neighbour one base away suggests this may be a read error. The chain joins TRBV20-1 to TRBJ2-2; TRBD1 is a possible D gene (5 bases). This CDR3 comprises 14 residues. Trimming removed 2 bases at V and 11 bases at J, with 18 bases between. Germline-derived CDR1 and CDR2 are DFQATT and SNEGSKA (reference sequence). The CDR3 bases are TGCAGTGCTAGATATCAGGCGGACAAAGGCGAGCTGTTTTTT. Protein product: CSARYQADKGELFF.

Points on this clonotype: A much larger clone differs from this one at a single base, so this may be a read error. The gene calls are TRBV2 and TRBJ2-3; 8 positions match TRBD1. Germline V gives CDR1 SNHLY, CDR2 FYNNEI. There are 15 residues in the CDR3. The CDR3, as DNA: TGTGACAGCAGGGGGCCAGGGGGGCCCGGAGATACGCAGTATTTT. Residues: CDSRGPGGPGDTQYF.

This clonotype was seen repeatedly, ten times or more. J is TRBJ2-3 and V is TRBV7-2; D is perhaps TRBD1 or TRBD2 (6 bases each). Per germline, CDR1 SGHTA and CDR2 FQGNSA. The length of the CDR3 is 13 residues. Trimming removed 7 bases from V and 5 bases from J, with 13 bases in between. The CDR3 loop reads CASIVGGVDTQYF. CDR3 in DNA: TGTGCCAGCATCGTCGGGGGCGTAGATACGCAGTATTTT. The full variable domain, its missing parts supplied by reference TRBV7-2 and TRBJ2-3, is GAGVSQSPSNKVTEKGKDVELRCDPISGHTALYWYRQSLGQGLEFLIYFQGNSAPDKSGLPSDRFSAERTGGSVSTLTIQRTQQEDSAVYLCASIVGGVDTQYFGPGTRLTVL.

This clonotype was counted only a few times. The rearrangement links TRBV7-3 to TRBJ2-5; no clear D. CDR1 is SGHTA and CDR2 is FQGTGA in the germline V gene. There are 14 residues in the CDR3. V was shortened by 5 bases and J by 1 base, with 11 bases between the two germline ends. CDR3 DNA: TGTGCCAGCAGCCACTCCGGGCTCCAAGAGACCCAGTACTTC. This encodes CASSHSGLQETQYF. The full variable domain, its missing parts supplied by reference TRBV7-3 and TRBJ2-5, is GAGVSQTPSNKVTEKGKYVELRCDPISGHTALYWYRQSLGQGPEFLIYFQGTGAADDSGLPNDRFFAVRPEGSVSTLKIQRTERGDSAVYLCASSHSGLQETQYFGPGTRLLVL.

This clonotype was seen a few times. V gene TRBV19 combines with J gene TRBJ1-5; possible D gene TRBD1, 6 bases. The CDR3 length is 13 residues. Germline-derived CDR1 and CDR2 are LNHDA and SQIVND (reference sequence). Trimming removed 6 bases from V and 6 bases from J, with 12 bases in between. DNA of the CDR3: TGTGCCAGTAGCACTACAGGGCTTCAGCCCCAGCATTTT. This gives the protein CASSTTGLQPQHF.

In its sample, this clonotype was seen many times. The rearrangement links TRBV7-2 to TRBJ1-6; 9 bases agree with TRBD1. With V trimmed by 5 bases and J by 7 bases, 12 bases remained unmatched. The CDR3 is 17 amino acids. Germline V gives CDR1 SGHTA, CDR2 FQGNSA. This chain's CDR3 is CASSPTRTGANNSPLHF. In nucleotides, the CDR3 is TGTGCCAGCAGCCCAACAAGGACAGGGGCAAACAATTCACCCCTCCACTTT.

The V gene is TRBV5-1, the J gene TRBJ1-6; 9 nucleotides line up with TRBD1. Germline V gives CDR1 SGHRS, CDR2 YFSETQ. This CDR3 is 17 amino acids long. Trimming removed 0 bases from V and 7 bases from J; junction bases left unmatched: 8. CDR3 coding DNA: TGCGCCAGCAGCTTGGTAAGCCCCGGACAGGGGAATTCACCCCTCCACTTT. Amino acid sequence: CASSLVSPGQGNSPLHF.

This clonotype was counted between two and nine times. For the CDR3, the DNA is TGCGCCAGCAGCTGGACCGGGACGCTCTCCTACAATGAGCAGTTCTTC. Translated: CASSWTGTLSYNEQFF. The V and J genes are TRBV5-1 and TRBJ2-1; D may match TRBD1 or TRBD2 (5 bases each). The CDR3 is 16 amino acids. Between the trimmed V and J ends, which lost 3 bases and 0 bases, there was a span of 13 bases. Germline CDR1 reads SGHRS; CDR2 reads YFSETQ.

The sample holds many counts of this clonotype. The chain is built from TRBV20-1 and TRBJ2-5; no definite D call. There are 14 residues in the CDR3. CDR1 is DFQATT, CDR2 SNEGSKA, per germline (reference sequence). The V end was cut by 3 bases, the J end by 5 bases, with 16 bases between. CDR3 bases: TGCAGTGCTAGTCCGAGCAGCCAAGCGGAGACCCAGTACTTC. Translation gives CSASPSSQAETQYF.

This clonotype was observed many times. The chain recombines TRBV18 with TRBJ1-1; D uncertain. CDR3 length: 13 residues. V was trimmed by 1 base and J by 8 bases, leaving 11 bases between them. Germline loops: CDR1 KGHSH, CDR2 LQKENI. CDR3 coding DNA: TGTGCCAGCTCACCACTGCCTCGGGAAGAAGCTTTCTTT. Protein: CASSPLPREEAFF.

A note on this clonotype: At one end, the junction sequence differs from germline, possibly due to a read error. CDR3 DNA: TGCGCCAGCACCCAAGTCCGGGATCACGAAAACATTCAGTACTTC. This codes for CASTQVRDHENIQYF. V usage is TRBV4-1 and J usage is TRBJ2-4; a weak D match, TRBD2 (5 bases). Germline CDR1 MGHRA, CDR2 YSYEKL. The CDR3 has 15 residues.

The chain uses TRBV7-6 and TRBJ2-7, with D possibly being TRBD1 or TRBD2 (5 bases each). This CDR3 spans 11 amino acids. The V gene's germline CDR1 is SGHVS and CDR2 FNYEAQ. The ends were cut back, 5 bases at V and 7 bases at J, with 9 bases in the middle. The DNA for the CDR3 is TGTGCCAGCAGCCGAGGGGTAGAGCAGTACTTC. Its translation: CASSRGVEQYF.

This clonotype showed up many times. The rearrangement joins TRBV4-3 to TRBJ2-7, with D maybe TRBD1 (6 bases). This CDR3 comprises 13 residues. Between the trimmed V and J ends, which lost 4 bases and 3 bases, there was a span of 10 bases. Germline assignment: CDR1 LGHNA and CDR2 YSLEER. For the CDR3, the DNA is TGCGCCAGCAGCCCGACACAGGGCTACGAGCAGTACTTC. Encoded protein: CASSPTQGYEQYF.

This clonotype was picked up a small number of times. CDR3: CASSQALAGGYNEQFF. CDR3 bases: TGTGCCAGCAGCCAAGCACTAGCGGGGGGCTACAATGAGCAGTTCTTC. This sequence joins TRBV4-2 and TRBJ2-1; 12 bases are shared with TRBD2. Germline V CDR1 and CDR2: LGHNA, YNFKEQ. V gave up 1 base and J gave up 3 bases; unmatched junction bases: 1. The CDR3 extends over 16 amino acids.

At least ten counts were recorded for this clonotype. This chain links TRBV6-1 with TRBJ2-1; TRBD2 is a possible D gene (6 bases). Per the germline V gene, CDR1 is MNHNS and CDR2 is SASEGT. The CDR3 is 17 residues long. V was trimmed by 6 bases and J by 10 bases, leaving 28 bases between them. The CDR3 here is CASSQLAGLARLKEQFF. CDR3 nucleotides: TGTGCCAGCAGCCAACTTGCGGGCCTAGCGAGATTGAAAGAGCAGTTCTTC.

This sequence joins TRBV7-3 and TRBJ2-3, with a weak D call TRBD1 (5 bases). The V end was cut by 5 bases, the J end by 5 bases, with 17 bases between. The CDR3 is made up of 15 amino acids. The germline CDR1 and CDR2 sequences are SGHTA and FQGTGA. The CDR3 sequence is CASSTQGLVGDTQYF. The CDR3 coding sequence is TGTGCCAGCAGCACTCAGGGCCTAGTAGGAGATACGCAGTATTTT.

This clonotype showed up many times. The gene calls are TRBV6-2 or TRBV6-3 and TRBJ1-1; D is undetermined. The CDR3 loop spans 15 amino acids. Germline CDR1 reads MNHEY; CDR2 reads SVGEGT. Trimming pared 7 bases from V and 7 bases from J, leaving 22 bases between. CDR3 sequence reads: CASTSIILGAGEAFF. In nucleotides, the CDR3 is TGTGCCAGCACCTCTATAATATTGGGAGCCGGTGAAGCTTTCTTT.

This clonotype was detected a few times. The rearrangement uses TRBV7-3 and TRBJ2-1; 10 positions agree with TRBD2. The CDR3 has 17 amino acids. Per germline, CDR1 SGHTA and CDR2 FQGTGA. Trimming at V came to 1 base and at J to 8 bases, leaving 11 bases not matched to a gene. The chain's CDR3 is CASSLSFVPSGGYEQFF. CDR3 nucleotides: TGTGCCAGCAGCTTAAGTTTCGTCCCTAGCGGGGGTTATGAGCAGTTCTTC.

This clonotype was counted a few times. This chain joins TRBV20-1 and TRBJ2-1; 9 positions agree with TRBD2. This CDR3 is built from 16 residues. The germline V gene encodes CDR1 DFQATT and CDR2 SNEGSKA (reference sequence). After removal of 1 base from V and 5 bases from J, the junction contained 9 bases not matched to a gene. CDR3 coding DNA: TGCAGTGCTAGAGTCCCCCTAGCGGGGAGGGACAATGAGCAGTTCTTC. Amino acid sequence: CSARVPLAGRDNEQFF.

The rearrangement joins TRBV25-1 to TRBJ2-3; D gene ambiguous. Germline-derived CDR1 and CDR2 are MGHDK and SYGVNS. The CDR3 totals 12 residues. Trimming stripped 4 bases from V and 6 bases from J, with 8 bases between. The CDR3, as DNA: TGTGCCAGCAGTGCCCGTAGGGATACGCAGTATTTT. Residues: CASSARRDTQYF.

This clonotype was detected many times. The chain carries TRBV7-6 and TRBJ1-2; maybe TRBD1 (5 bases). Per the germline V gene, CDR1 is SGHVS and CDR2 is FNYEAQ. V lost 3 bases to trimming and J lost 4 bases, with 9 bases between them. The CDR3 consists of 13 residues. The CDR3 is CASSLDNRYGYTF. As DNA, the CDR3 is TGTGCCAGCAGCTTGGACAATCGCTATGGCTACACCTTC.

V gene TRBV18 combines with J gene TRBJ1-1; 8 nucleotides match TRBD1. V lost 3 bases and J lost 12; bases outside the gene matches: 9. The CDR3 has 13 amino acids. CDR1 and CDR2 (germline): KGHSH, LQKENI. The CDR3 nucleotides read TGTGCCAGCTCACCCGACAGGGGAGGCGTATCTTTCTTT. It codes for CASSPDRGGVSFF.

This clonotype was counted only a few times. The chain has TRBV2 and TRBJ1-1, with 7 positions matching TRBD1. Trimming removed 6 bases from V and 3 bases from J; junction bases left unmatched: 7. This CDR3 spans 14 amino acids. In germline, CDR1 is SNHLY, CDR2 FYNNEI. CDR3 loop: CASRRQGEDTEAFF. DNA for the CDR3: TGTGCCAGCAGGAGACAGGGTGAGGACACTGAAGCTTTCTTT.

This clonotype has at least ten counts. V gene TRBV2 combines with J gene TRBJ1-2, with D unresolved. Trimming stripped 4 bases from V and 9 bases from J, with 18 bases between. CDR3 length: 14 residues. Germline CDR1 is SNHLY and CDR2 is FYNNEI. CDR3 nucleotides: TGTGCCAGCAGTGTTCTGGGCAATTCCCCAAGCTACACCTTC. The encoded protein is CASSVLGNSPSYTF.

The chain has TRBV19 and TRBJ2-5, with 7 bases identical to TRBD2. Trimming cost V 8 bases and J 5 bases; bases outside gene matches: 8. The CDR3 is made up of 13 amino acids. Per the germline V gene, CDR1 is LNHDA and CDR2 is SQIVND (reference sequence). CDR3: CASASGGTETQYF. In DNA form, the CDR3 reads TGTGCCAGTGCGTCGGGGGGAACGGAGACCCAGTACTTC.

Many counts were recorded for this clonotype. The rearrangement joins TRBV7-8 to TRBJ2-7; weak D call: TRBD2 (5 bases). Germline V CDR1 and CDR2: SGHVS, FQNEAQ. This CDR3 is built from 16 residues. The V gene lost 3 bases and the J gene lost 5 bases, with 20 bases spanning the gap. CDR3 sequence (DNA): TGTGCCAGCAGCTTCCCCGCCTCCCGACATAGCGACGAGCAGTACTTC. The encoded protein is CASSFPASRHSDEQYF.